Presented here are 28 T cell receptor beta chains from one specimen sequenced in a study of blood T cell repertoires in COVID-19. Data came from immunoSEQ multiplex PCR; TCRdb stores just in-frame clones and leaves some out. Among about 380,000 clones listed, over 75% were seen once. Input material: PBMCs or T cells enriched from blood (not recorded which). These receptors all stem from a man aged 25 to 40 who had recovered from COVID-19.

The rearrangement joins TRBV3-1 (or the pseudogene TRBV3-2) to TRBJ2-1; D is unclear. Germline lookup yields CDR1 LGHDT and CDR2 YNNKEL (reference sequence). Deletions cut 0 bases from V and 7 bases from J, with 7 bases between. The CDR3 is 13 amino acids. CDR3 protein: CASSQEALNEQFF. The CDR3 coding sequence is TGTGCCAGCAGCCAAGAAGCCCTAAATGAGCAGTTCTTC.

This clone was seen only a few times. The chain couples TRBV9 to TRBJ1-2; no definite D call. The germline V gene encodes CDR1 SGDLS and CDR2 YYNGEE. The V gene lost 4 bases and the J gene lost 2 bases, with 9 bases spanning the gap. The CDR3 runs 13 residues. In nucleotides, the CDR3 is TGTGCCAGCAGCACAACAGAGAACTATGGCTACACCTTC. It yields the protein CASSTTENYGYTF. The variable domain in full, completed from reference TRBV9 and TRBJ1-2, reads DSGVTQTPKHLITATGQRVTLRCSPRSGDLSVYWYQQSLDQGLQFLIQYYNGEERAKGNILERFSAQQFPDLHSELNLSSLELGDSALYFCASSTTENYGYTFGSGTRLTVV.

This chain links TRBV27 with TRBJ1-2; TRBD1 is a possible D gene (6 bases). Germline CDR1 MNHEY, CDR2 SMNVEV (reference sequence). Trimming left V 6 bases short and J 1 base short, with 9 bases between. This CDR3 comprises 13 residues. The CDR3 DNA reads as TGTGCCAGCAGGGACAGACATAACTATGGCTACACCTTC. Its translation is CASRDRHNYGYTF.

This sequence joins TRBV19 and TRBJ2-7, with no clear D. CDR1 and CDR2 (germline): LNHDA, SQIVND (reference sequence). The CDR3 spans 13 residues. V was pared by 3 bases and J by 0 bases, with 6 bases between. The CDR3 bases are TGTGCCAGTAGTATCACCGGCTCCTACGAGCAGTACTTC. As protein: CASSITGSYEQYF.

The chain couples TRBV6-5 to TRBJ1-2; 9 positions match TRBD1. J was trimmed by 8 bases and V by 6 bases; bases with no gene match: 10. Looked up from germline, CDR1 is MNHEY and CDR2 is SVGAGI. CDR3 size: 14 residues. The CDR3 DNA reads TGTGCCAGCAGGCTAAAACAGGGGGCAGTGGGCTACACCTTC. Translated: CASRLKQGAVGYTF.

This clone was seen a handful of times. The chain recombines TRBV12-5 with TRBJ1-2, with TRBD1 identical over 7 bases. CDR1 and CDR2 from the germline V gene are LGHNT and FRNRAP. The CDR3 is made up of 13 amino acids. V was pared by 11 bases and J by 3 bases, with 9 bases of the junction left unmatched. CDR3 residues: CARDSQADYGYTF. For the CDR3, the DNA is TGTGCTCGGGACAGTCAAGCGGACTATGGCTACACCTTC.

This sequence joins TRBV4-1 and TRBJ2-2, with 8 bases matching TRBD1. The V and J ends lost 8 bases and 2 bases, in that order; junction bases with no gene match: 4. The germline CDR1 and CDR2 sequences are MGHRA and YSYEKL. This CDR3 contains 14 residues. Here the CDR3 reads CASPDRGNTGELFF. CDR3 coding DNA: TGCGCCAGCCCCGACAGGGGAAACACCGGGGAGCTGTTTTTT.

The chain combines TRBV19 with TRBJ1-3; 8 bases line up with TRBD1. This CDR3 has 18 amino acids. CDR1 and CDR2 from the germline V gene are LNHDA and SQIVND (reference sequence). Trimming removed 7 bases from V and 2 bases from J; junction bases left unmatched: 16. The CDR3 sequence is CASKTGLTGEAAGNTIYF. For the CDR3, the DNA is TGTGCCAGTAAAACGGGCTTGACAGGGGAGGCTGCTGGAAACACCATATATTTT.

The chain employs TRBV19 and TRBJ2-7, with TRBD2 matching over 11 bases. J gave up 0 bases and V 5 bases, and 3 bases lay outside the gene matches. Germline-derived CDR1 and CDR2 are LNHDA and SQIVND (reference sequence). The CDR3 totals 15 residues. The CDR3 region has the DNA TGTGCCAGTAGTGTCGGGACTAGCGGCTCCTACGAGCAGTACTTC. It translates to CASSVGTSGSYEQYF.

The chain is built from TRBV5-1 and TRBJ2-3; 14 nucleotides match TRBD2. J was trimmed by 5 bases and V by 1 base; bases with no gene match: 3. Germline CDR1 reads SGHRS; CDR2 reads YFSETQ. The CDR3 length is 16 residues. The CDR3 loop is CASSLRGTSGRDTQYF. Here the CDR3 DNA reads TGCGCCAGCAGCTTGAGGGGGACTAGCGGGAGAGATACGCAGTATTTT.

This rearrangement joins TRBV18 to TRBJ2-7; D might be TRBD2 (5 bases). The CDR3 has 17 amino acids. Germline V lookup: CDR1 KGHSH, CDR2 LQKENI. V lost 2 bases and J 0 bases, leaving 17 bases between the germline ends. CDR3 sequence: CASSPRPALGSSYEQYF. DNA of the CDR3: TGTGCCAGCTCACCAAGGCCCGCCCTAGGGAGCTCCTACGAGCAGTACTTC.

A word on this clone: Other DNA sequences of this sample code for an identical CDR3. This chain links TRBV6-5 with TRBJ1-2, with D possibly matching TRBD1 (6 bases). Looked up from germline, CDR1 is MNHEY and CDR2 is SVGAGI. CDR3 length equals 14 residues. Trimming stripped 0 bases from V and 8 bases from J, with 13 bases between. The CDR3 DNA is TGTGCCAGCAGTTACTCGAGAACAGGGACCGGCTACACCTTC. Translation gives CASSYSRTGTGYTF.

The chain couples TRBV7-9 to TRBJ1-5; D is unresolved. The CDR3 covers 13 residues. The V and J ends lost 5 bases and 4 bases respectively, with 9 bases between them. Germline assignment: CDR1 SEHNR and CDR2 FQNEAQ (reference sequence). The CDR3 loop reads CASSPDGNQPQHF. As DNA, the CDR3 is TGTGCCAGCAGCCCCGACGGGAATCAGCCCCAGCATTTT.

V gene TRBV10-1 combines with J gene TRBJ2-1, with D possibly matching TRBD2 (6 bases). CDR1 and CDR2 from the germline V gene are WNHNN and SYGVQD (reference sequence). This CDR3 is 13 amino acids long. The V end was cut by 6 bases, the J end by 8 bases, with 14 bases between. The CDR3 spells CASSRGIGDEQFF. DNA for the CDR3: TGCGCCAGCAGCCGGGGGATCGGGGATGAGCAGTTCTTC.

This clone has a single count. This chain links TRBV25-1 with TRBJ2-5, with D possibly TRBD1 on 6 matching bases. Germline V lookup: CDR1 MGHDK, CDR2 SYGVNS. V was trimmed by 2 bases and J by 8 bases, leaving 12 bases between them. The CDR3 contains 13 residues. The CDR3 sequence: CASSEVRGGTQYF. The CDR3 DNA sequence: TGTGCCAGCAGTGAAGTTCGTGGGGGCACCCAGTACTTC.

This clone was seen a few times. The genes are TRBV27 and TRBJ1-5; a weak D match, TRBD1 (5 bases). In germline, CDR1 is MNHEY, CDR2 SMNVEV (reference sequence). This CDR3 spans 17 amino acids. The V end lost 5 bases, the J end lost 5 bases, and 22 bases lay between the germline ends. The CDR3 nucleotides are TGTGCCAGCAGTCCAAATGCGGTCAGGGATGAAGATCAGCCCCAGCATTTT. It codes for CASSPNAVRDEDQPQHF.

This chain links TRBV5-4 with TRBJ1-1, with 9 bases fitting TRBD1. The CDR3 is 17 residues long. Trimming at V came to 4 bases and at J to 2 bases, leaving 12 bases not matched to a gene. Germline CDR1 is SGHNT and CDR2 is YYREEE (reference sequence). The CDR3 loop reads CASSKGTGPSPNTEAFF. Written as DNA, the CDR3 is TGTGCCAGCAGCAAGGGGACAGGGCCCTCTCCTAACACTGAAGCTTTCTTT.

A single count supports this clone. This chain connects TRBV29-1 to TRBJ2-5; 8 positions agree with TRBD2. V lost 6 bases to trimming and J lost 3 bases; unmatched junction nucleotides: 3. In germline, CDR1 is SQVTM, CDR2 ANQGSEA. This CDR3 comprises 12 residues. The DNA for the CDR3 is TGCAGCGTAAGCGGGGGAGAAGAGACCCAGTACTTC. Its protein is CSVSGGEETQYF. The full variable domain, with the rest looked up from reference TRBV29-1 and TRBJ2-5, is SAVISQKPSRDICQRGTSLTIQCQVDSQVTMMFWYRQQPGQSLTLIATANQGSEATYESGFVIDKFPISRPNLTFSTLTVSNMSPEDSSIYLCSVSGGEETQYFGPGTRLLVL.

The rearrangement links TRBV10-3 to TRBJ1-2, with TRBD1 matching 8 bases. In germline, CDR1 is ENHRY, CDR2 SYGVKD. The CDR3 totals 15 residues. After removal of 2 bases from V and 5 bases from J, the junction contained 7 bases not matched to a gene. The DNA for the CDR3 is TGTGCCATCAGTGAGGGGACAGGTCGGAGGTATGGCTACACCTTC. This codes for CAISEGTGRRYGYTF.

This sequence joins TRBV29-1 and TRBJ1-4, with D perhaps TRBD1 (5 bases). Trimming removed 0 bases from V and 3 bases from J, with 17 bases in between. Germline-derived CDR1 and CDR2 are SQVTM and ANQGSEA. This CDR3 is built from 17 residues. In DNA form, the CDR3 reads TGCAGCGTTGAAGATATGGATTTAGGGGCGGCTAATGAAAAACTGTTTTTT. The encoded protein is CSVEDMDLGAANEKLFF.

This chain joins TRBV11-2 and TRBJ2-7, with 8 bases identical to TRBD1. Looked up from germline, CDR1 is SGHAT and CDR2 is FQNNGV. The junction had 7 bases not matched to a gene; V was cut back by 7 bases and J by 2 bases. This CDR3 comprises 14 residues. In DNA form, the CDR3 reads TGTGCCAGCACCCTCCGGGACAGGACCTACGAGCAGTACTTC. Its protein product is CASTLRDRTYEQYF.

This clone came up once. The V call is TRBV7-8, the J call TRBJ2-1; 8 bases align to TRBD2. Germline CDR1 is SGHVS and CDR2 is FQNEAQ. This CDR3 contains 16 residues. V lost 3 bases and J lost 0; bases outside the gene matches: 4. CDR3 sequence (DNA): TGTGCCAGCAGCTTCCGAGCGGGGGTCTCCTACAATGAGCAGTTCTTC. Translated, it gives CASSFRAGVSYNEQFF.

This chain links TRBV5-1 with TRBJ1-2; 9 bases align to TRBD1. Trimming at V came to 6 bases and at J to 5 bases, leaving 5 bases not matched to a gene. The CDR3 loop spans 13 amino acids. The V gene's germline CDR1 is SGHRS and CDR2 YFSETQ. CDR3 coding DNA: TGCGCCAGCACGGGACAGGGTGATTATGGCTACACCTTC. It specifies CASTGQGDYGYTF.

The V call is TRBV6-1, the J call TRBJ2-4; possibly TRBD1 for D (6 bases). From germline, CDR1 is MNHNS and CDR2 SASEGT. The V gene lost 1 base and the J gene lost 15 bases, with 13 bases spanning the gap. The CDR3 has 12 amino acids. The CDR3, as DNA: TGTGCCAGCAGTGAAGGTGGACAGAAGAGGTACTTC. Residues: CASSEGGQKRYF.

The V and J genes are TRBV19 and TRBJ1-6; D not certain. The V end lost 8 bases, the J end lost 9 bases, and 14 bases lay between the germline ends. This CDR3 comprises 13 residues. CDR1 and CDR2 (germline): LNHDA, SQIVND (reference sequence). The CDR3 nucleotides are TGTGCCAGTGCCGGGAGTAATCTTTCACCCCTCCACTTT. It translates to CASAGSNLSPLHF.

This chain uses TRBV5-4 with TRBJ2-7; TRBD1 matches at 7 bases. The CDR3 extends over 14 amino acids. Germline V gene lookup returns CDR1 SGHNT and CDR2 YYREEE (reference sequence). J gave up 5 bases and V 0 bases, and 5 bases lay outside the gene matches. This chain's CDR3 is CASSLDPGGDEQYF. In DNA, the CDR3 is TGTGCCAGCAGCTTGGATCCAGGGGGAGACGAGCAGTACTTC.

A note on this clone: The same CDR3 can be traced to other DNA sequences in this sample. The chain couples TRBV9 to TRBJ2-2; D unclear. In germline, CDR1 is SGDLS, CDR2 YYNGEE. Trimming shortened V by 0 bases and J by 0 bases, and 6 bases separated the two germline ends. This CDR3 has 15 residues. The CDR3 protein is CASSVGGTNTGELFF. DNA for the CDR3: TGTGCCAGCAGCGTAGGCGGCACGAACACCGGGGAGCTGTTTTTT.

CDR3 sequence reads: CASSFSTISYGYTF. In nucleotides, the CDR3 is TGTGCCAGCAGCTTTTCGACAATCTCCTATGGCTACACCTTC. The J gene is TRBJ1-2, the V gene TRBV5-8; D uncertain. Trimming pared 2 bases from V and 4 bases from J, leaving 12 bases between. The germline V gene has CDR1 SGHTS and CDR2 YDEGEE. This CDR3 spans 14 amino acids.